In this sample, the clone carrying this T cell receptor beta chain turned up many times. This entry is derived from a study of T cells after yellow fever vaccination. TCRdb re-derived calls from the 5' RACE reads in MiXCR, one entry per CDR3 protein. The sample holds 150,000 to 200,000 distinct CDR3 sequences; 5.5% to 8% are singletons and the top ten take just under 3%. This CDR3 is built from 15 residues. Germline-derived CDR1 and CDR2 are LNHDA and SQIVND (reference sequence). V lost 2 bases, J lost 3 bases, and 6 bases stayed unmatched. The sequenced sample was CD4+ T cells sorted from PBMCs, obtained on the day of the first yellow fever vaccination. The sequence came from a man between 18 and 29 years old who received the YFV17D yellow fever vaccine. The chain couples TRBV19 to TRBJ1-2, with 7 bases that match TRBD1. The CDR3 DNA is TGTGCCAGTAGTATATCATCTCAGGGGGACTATGGCTACACCTTC. Its translation is CASSISSQGDYGYTF.